This TCR beta chain stems from a study of T-cell reconstitution after alpha-beta-depleted transplantation in children. Unique molecular identifiers were used to barcode this TCRbeta library. TCRdb reanalysed the PCR reads using MiXCR and keeps one entry per CDR3 protein. The data contain approximately 510,000 distinct CDR3 sequences, 15% to 20% of them seen just once; the ten biggest clones take up 3% to 4%. V lost 3 bases and J lost 5; bases outside the gene matches: 6. The CDR3 is 15 residues long. Germline CDR1 is SGHRS and CDR2 is YFSETQ. The clonotype comes from a human donor who donated a stem cell graft to a child with acute lymphoblastic leukemia. This chain joins TRBV5-1 and TRBJ1-1; TRBD1 matches 11 bases. Source: PBMCs from the stem cell graft donor, taken from the stem cell graft. CDR3 residues: CASSYSGQGGTEAFF. The CDR3 DNA is TGCGCCAGCAGCTACTCGGGACAGGGGGGGACTGAAGCTTTCTTT.